The 16 T cell receptor beta chains given below trace back to one sample, sequenced in a study of vaccination and CD4 T cells after COVID-19. Indicated treatment: roughly 10-day PBMC culture with coronavirus spike peptide pools or control peptides (ViraFEST assay). Antigen specificity for these receptors is unknown. CD4+ T cells that had been cultured provided DNA sequenced with the Oncomine TCR Beta short-read assay. TCRdb ran MiXCR on the PCR reads and lists one entry per CDR3 protein. This table has about 15,000 distinct CDR3 sequences, 53% appearing once. Sequencing was carried out using CD4+ T cells from blood, cultured in vitro. The receptors derive from a human donor who had recovered from COVID-19.

This clonotype has a handful of counts. The chain employs TRBV2 and TRBJ1-5; 7 bases map to TRBD1. Trimming at V came to 7 bases and at J to 2 bases, leaving 2 bases not matched to a gene. Germline V CDR1 and CDR2: SNHLY, FYNNEI. The length of the CDR3 is 13 residues. The CDR3 sequence: CASNGQGNQPQHF. The DNA for the CDR3 is TGTGCCAGCAATGGACAGGGCAATCAGCCCCAGCATTTT.

The V gene is TRBV20-1, the J gene TRBJ2-7; D not resolved. Trimming took 5 bases from V and 1 from J, leaving 6 bases between them. From germline, CDR1 is DFQATT and CDR2 SNEGSKA (reference sequence). The CDR3 has 11 amino acids. CDR3 residues: CSAVSSYEQYF. In DNA, the CDR3 is TGCAGTGCTGTGTCATCCTACGAGCAGTACTTC.

Only a few counts were recorded for this clonotype. The rearrangement links TRBV19 to TRBJ2-2, with 7 bases fitting TRBD1. From germline, CDR1 is LNHDA and CDR2 SQIVND (reference sequence). CDR3 length: 13 amino acids. V lost 9 bases to trimming and J lost 5 bases; unmatched junction nucleotides: 6. The CDR3 protein is CASQTTGTGELFF. Written as DNA, the CDR3 is TGTGCCAGCCAAACGACAGGGACCGGGGAGCTGTTTTTT.

This clonotype showed up just a few times. J is TRBJ2-2 and V is TRBV6-1, with D possibly matching TRBD2 (5 bases). The germline gives CDR1 MNHNS, CDR2 SASEGT. Between the trimmed V and J ends, which lost 6 bases and 1 base, there was a span of 6 bases. This CDR3 region has 13 residues. CDR3 residues: CASSSGNTGELFF. Written as DNA, the CDR3 is TGTGCCAGCAGCAGCGGGAACACCGGGGAGCTGTTTTTT.

The CDR3 region is CASSRGGGENQPQHF. The DNA for the CDR3 is TGTGCCAGCAGCCGCGGGGGTGGAGAAAATCAGCCCCAGCATTTT. The chain recombines TRBV7-2 with TRBJ1-5; the D gene is possibly TRBD1 (5 bases). This CDR3 contains 15 residues. Between the trimmed V and J ends, which lost 5 bases and 4 bases, there was a span of 15 bases. The germline CDR1 and CDR2 sequences are SGHTA and FQGNSA.

The chain recombines TRBV30 with TRBJ2-7; the match to TRBD2 covers 9 bases. Trimming removed 4 bases from V and 2 bases from J; junction bases left unmatched: 9. Germline V CDR1 and CDR2: GTSNPN, SVGIG (reference sequence). The CDR3 is 15 amino acids. The CDR3 region has the DNA TGTGCCTGGACGTGGGCGGGAGGGCGAGCCTACGAGCAGTACTTC. This codes for CAWTWAGGRAYEQYF.

V and J are TRBV7-2 and TRBJ1-2; D remains ambiguous. V dropped 2 bases and J dropped 7 bases, with 11 bases sitting between them. This CDR3 is built from 13 residues. CDR1 and CDR2 from the germline V gene are SGHTA and FQGNSA. Written as DNA, the CDR3 is TGTGCCAGCAGCTTAAGCCGGCAGTCTGGCTACACCTTC. It translates to CASSLSRQSGYTF. Variable domain in full (rest from reference TRBV7-2 and TRBJ1-2): GAGVSQSPSNKVTEKGKDVELRCDPISGHTALYWYRQSLGQGLEFLIYFQGNSAPDKSGLPSDRFSAERTGGSVSTLTIQRTQQEDSAVYLCASSLSRQSGYTFGSGTRLTVV.

The J gene is TRBJ2-5, the V gene TRBV2; D possibly corresponds to TRBD2 (6 bases). Trimming took off 9 bases at V and 3 bases at J, with 14 bases between the two ends. Germline V gene data show CDR1 as SNHLY and CDR2 as FYNNEI. This CDR3 has 13 residues. CDR3 sequence reads: CASSGTQKETQYF. As DNA, the CDR3 is TGTGCCAGTTCCGGGACTCAAAAAGAGACCCAGTACTTC.

The V call is TRBV6-1, the J call TRBJ1-1; D is unclear. CDR3 length: 11 amino acids. With 8 bases removed from V and 0 bases from J, the gap between germline ends came to 4 bases. Germline CDR1 reads MNHNS; CDR2 reads SASEGT. The CDR3 protein is CASEMNTEAFF. The CDR3 DNA is TGTGCCAGCGAAATGAACACTGAAGCTTTCTTT.

The J gene is TRBJ1-1, the V gene TRBV6-1, with TRBD1 matching 8 bases. The CDR3 consists of 14 residues. The junction had 1 base not matched to a gene; V was cut back by 3 bases and J by 1 base. From germline, CDR1 is MNHNS and CDR2 SASEGT. DNA of the CDR3: TGTGCCAGCAGTGACAGGGGGCGGAACACTGAAGCTTTCTTT. It is translated as CASSDRGRNTEAFF.

V is TRBV10-1 and J is TRBJ2-7; perhaps D is TRBD1 or TRBD2 (5 bases each). Germline CDR1 WNHNN, CDR2 SYGVQD (reference sequence). The CDR3 totals 14 residues. V was pared by 0 bases and J by 6 bases, with 12 bases between. CDR3 sequence (DNA): TGCGCCAGCAGTGAGTCTGGGGGACGGGGCGAGCAGTACTTC. It yields the protein CASSESGGRGEQYF.

The chain recombines TRBV2 with TRBJ2-2; D is uncertain. The V end lost 2 bases, the J end lost 1 base, and 8 bases lay between the germline ends. This CDR3 spans 15 amino acids. CDR1 is SNHLY and CDR2 is FYNNEI in the germline V gene. In DNA form, the CDR3 reads TGTGCCAGCAGTGAATTCCGGATGAACACCGGGGAGCTGTTTTTT. Protein: CASSEFRMNTGELFF.

This clonotype was picked up one time. The J gene is TRBJ1-1, the V gene TRBV12-3 or TRBV12-4; no definite D call. This CDR3 comprises 12 residues. Deletions cut 7 bases from V and 6 bases from J, with 12 bases between. CDR3 in DNA: TGTGCCAGCACAACCCATGGCTCTGAAGCTTTCTTT. Amino acid sequence: CASTTHGSEAFF.

The chain couples TRBV6-1 to TRBJ2-2; 8 bases fit TRBD1. Germline trimming cut 5 bases from V and 1 base from J; bases unmatched to any gene: 3. Germline V gene lookup returns CDR1 MNHNS and CDR2 SASEGT. The CDR3 length is 15 residues. DNA of the CDR3: TGTGCCAGCAGTAGGGGGACAGGGAACACCGGGGAGCTGTTTTTT. Protein product: CASSRGTGNTGELFF.

The chain uses TRBV7-9 and TRBJ2-5; tentatively, D is TRBD2 (5 bases). The CDR3 runs 15 residues. Deletions cut 0 bases from V and 5 bases from J, with 13 bases between. Germline-derived CDR1 and CDR2 are SEHNR and FQNEAQ (reference sequence). The CDR3 coding sequence is TGTGCCAGCAGCTTAGCGACATCACGGAGGGAGACCCAGTACTTC. Its translation is CASSLATSRRETQYF.

This clonotype came up a few times. The genes are TRBV7-9 and TRBJ2-3, with 14 positions matching TRBD2. The V segment lost 1 base and the J segment 0 bases; nucleotides outside the gene matches: 6. Germline V gene data show CDR1 as SEHNR and CDR2 as FQNEAQ (reference sequence). This CDR3 has 19 amino acids. Here the CDR3 DNA reads TGTGCCAGCAGCTTAGATTGGACTAGCGGGAGGTCTAGCACAGATACGCAGTATTTT. Translation gives CASSLDWTSGRSSTDTQYF.